This T cell receptor beta chain emerged from a study of blood T cell repertoires in COVID-19. Looking at the study overall: T cells, B-cell-depleted T cells, or PBMCs provided the cDNA or gDNA that served as material.

Enrolment of Seattle patients took place during active infection, and they were followed longitudinally. Per the original data handling: The assay estimated nucleated cells by amplifying reference gene primers. Using immunoSEQ multiplex PCR, the repertoire was profiled, and TCRdb retains in-frame clones only, with some absent. D and trimming were read from the DNA, whereas the V and J calls and clone size are those reported in that table. The profile shows a few hundred thousand clones, almost 90% of them singletons. The sequencing sample was made of peripheral blood. The TCR was taken from a woman aged 30 to 39 with COVID-19, enrolled during active disease.

The chain's CDR3 is CATSGQPQETQYF. The CDR3 DNA reads TGTGCCACTTCGGGACAGCCACAAGAGACCCAGTACTTC. The rearrangement joins TRBV6-5 to TRBJ2-5; 7 bases fit TRBD1. With 10 bases clipped from V and 2 bases from J, the junction kept 7 bases outside the gene matches. CDR1 is MNHEY, CDR2 SVGAGI, per germline. The CDR3 extends over 13 amino acids.